This T cell receptor (beta chain) is drawn from a study of human T cells and chemical hapten exposure. Overall study: Small differences in pooled library volume mainly drove the variation in TCR yields per sample. Whole-study findings and limits: Clustering by CDR3 similarity yielded significantly more large clusters from expanded TCRs than controls.

As to time point: pre-sensitization, week 0. As to treatment: therapeutic diphenylcyclopropenone sensitization with weekly scalp DPC. Unfractionated whole blood served as the source for total RNA extraction. About this clonotype: Its antigen is unidentified.

The CDR3 has 13 residues. CDR1 and CDR2 from the germline V gene are KGHDR and SFDVKD. The V segment lost 9 bases and the J segment 7 bases; nucleotides outside the gene matches: 8. Individual cDNA molecules each carried unique molecular identifiers attached by the library. TCRdb used MiXCR to reprocess the RACE reads, holding one entry per CDR3 protein. The table lists a few hundred thousand distinct CDR3 sequences, about 5% of them singletons. The gene calls are TRBV24-1 and TRBJ2-1, with 7 bases matching TRBD1. Source: whole blood, taken in connection with sensitization to the hapten diphenylcyclopropenone (DPC). The sequence came from a woman younger than 30 with alopecia areata. Some clones in this sample may be carry-over from other donors' samples. DNA for the CDR3: TGTGCCACCCAAGGGGGCAACGGGAATGAGCAGTTCTTC. Translated, it gives CATQGGNGNEQFF.